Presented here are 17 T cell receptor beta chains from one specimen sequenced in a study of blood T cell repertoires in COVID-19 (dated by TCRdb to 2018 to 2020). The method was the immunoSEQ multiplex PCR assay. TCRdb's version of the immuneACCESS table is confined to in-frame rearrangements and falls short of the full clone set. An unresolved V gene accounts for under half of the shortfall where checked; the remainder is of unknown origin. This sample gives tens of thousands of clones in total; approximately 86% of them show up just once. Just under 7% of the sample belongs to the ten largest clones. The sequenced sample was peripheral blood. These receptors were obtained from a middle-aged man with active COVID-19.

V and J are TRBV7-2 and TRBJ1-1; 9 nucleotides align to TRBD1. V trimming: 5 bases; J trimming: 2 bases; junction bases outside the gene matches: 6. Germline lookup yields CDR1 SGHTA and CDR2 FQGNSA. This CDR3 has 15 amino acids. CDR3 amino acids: CASSQRGQGNTEAFF. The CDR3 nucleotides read TGTGCCAGCAGCCAAAGGGGACAGGGAAACACTGAAGCTTTCTTT.

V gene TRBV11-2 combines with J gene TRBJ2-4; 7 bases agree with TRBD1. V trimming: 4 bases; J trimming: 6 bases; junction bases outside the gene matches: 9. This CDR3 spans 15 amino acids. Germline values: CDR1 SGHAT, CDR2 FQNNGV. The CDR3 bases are TGTGCCAGCAGCTATGAAAGGGGGCAGGGAAACATTCAGTACTTC. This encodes CASSYERGQGNIQYF.

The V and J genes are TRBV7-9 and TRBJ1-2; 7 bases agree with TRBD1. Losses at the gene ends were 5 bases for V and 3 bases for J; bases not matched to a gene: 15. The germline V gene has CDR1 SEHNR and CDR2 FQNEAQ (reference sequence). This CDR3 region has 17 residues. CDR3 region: CASSPPLGTEGYYGYTF. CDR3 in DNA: TGTGCCAGCAGCCCCCCCCTCGGGACAGAAGGCTACTATGGCTACACCTTC.

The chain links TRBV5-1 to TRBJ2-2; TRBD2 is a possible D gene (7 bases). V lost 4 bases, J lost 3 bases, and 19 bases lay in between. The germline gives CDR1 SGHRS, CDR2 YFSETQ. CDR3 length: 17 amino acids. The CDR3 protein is CASSPRPRGGDTGELFF. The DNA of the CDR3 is TGCGCCAGCAGCCCTCGACCGAGGGGGGGGGACACCGGGGAGCTGTTTTTT. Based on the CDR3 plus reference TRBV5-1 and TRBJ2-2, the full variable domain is KAGVTQTPRYLIKTRGQQVTLSCSPISGHRSVSWYQQTPGQGLQFLFEYFSETQRNKGNFPGRFSGRQFSNSRSEMNVSTLELGDSALYLCASSPRPRGGDTGELFFGEGSRLTVL.

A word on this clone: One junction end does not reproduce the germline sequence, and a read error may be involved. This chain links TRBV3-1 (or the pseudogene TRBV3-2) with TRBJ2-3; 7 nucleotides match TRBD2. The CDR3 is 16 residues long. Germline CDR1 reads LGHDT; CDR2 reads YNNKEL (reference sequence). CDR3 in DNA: TGTGCCAGCAGTCAAGGGATCCGGGGGGGCACAGATACGCAGTATTTT. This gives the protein CASSQGIRGGTDTQYF.

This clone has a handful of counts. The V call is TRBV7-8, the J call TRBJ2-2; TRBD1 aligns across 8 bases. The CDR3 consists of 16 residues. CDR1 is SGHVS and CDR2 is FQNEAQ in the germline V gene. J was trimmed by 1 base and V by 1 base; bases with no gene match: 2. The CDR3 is CASSLVGTGNTGELFF. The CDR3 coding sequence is TGTGCCAGCAGCTTAGTTGGGACAGGGAACACCGGGGAGCTGTTTTTT.

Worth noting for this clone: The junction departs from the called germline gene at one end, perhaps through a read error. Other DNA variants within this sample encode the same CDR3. Written as DNA, the CDR3 is TGCGCCAGCAGTCCAGGATCAGACTATGGCTACACCTTC. Translation: CASSPGSDYGYTF. The chain uses TRBV6-5 and TRBJ1-2; the D is unclear. Germline V lookup: CDR1 MNHEY, CDR2 SVGAGI. CDR3 length equals 13 residues.

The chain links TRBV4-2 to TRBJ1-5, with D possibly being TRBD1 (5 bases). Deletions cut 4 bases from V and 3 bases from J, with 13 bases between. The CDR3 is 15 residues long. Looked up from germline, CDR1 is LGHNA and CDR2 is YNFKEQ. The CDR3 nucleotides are TGTGCCAGCAGCCCAACTTATGGGGCCAATCAGCCCCAGCATTTT. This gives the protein CASSPTYGANQPQHF.

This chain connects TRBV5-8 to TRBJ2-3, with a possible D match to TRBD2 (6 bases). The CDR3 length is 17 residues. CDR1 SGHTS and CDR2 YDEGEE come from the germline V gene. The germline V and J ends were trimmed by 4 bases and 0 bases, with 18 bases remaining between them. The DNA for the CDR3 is TGTGCCAGCAGCCCGTCGGGTACGGGACTTAGCACAGATACGCAGTATTTT. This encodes CASSPSGTGLSTDTQYF.

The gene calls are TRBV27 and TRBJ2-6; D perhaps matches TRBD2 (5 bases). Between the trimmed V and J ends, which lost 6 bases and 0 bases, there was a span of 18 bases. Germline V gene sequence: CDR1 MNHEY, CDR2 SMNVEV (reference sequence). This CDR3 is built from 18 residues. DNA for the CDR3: TGTGCCAGCAGCACACAAACCGGGATTTTCTCTGGGGCCAACGTCCTGACTTTC. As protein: CASSTQTGIFSGANVLTF. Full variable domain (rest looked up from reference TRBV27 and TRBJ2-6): EAQVTQNPRYLITVTGKKLTVTCSQNMNHEYMSWYRQDPGLGLRQIYYSMNVEVTDKGDVPEGYKVSRKEKRNFPLILESPSPNQTSLYFCASSTQTGIFSGANVLTFGAGSRLTVL.

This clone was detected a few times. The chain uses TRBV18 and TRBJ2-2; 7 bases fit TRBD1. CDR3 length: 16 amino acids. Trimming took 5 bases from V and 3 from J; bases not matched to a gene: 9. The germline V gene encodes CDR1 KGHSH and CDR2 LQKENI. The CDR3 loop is CASSKETGSDTGELFF. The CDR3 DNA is TGTGCCAGCTCAAAGGAGACAGGGTCTGACACCGGGGAGCTGTTTTTT.

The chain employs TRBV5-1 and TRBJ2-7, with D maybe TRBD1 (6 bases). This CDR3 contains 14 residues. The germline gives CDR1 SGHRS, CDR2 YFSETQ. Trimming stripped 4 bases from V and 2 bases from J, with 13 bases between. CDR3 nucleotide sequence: TGCGCCAGCAGCGAACAGGGCCCACCCTACGAGCAGTACGTC. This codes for CASSEQGPPYEQYV.

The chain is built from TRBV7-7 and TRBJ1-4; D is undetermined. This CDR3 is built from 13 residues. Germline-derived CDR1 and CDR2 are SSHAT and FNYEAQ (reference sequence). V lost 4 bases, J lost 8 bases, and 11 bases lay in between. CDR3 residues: CASSSGLREKLFF. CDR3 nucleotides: TGTGCCAGCAGCTCCGGACTCCGGGAAAAACTGTTTTTT.

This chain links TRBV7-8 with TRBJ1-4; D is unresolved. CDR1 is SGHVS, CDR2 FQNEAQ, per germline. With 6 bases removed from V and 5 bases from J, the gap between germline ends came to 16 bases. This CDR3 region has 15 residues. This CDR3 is CASSFARGKNEKLFF. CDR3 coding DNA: TGTGCCAGCAGTTTCGCCCGCGGTAAAAATGAAAAACTGTTTTTT.

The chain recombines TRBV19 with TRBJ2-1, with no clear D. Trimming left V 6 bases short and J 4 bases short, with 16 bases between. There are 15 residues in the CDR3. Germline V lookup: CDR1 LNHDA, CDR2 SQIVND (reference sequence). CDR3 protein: CASSVWVEAYNEQFF. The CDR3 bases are TGTGCCAGTAGCGTTTGGGTCGAGGCATACAATGAGCAGTTCTTC. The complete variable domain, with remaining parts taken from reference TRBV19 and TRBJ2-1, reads DGGITQSPKYLFRKEGQNVTLSCEQNLNHDAMYWYRQDPGQGLRLIYYSQIVNDFQKGDIAEGYSVSREKKESFPLTVTSAQKNPTAFYLCASSVWVEAYNEQFFGPGTRLTVL.

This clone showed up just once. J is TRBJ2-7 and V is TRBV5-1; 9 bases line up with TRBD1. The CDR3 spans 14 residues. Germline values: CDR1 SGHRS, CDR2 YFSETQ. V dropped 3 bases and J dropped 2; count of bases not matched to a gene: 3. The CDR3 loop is CASSSGQGAYEQYF. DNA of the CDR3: TGCGCCAGCAGCTCGGGACAGGGAGCCTACGAGCAGTACTTC. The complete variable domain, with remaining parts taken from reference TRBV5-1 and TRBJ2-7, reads KAGVTQTPRYLIKTRGQQVTLSCSPISGHRSVSWYQQTPGQGLQFLFEYFSETQRNKGNFPGRFSGRQFSNSRSEMNVSTLELGDSALYLCASSSGQGAYEQYFGPGTRLTVT.

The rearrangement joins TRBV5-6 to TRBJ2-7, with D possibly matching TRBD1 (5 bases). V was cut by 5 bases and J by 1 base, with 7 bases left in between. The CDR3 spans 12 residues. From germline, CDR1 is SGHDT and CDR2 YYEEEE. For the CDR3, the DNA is TGTGCCAGCAGTAGACAGTCCTACGAGCAGTACGTC. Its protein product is CASSRQSYEQYV.